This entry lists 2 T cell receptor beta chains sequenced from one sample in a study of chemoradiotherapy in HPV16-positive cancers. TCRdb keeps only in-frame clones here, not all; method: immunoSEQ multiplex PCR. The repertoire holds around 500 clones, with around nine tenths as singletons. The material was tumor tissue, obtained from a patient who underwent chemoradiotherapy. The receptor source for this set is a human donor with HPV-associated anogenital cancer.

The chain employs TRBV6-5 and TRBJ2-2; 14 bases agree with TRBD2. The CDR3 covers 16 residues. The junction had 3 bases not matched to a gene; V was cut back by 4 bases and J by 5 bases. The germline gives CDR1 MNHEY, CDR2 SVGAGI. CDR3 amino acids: CASSSWTSGRTGELFF. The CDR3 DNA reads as TGTGCCAGCAGTTCCTGGACTAGCGGGAGGACCGGGGAGCTGTTTTTT.

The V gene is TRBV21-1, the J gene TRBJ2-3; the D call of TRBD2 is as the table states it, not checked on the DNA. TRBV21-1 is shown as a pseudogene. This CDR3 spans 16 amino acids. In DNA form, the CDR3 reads TGTGCCAGCAGCTTTTCGCTAGCAGTCATGCAAGATACGCAGTATTTT. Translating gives CASSFSLAVMQDTQYF.